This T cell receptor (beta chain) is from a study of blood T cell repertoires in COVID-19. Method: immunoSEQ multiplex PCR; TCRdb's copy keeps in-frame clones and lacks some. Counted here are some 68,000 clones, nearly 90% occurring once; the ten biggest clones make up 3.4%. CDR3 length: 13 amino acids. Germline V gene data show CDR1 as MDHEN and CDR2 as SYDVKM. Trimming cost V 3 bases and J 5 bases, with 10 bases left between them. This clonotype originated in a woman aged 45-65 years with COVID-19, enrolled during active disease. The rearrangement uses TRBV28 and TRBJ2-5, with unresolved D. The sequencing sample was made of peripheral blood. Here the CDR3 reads CASSLVQRETQYF. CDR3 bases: TGTGCCAGCAGTTTGGTTCAGAGGGAGACCCAGTACTTC.